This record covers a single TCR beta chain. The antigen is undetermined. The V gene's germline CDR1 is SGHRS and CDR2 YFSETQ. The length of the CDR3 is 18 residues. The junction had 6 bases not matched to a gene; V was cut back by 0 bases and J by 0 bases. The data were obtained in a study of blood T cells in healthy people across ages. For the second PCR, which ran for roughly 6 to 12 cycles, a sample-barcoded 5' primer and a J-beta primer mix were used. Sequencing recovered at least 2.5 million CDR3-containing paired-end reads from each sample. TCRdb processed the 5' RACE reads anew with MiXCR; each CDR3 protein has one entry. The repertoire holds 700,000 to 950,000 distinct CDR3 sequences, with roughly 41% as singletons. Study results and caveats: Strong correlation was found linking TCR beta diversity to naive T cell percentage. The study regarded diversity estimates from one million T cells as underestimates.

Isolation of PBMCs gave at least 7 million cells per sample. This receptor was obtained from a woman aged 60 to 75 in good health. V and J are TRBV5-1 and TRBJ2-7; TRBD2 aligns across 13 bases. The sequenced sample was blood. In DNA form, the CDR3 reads TGCGCCAGCAGCTTGGGGGGGACTAGCGGGGTTTCCTCCTACGAGCAGTACTTC. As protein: CASSLGGTSGVSSYEQYF.